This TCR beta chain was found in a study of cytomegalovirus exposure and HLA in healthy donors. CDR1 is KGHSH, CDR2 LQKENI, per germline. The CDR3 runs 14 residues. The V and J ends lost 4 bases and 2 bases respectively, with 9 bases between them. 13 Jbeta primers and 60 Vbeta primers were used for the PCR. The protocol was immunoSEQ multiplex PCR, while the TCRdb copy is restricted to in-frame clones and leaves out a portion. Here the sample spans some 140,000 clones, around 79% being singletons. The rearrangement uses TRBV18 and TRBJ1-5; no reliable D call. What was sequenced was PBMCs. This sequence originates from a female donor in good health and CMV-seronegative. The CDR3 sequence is CASSLPGGNQPQHF. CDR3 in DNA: TGTGCCAGCTCACTCCCGGGTGGCAATCAGCCCCAGCATTTT.